One and the same sample provided the 27 T cell receptor beta chains below, sequenced in a study of blood T cell repertoires in COVID-19. Repertoires were generated with immunoSEQ multiplex PCR, while TCRdb's copy carries only in-frame clones and drops some. The sample gives over 90,000 clones, around four fifths of which show up once; 9.5% to 15% is in the top ten. The sequenced sample consisted of peripheral blood. Source of these receptors: a human donor in a cohort sampled during active COVID-19.

This chain uses TRBV27 with TRBJ1-2; D may be TRBD1 (5 bases). This CDR3 comprises 12 residues. V was trimmed by 2 bases and J by 6 bases, leaving 7 bases between them. The V gene's germline CDR1 is MNHEY and CDR2 SMNVEV (reference sequence). The CDR3 is CASSLKGNGYTF. The CDR3 bases are TGTGCCAGCAGTTTAAAGGGGAATGGCTACACCTTC.

This clone was counted once. V is TRBV19 and J is TRBJ2-2; TRBD1 matches at 7 bases. V lost 7 bases, J lost 5 bases, and 13 bases stayed unmatched. In germline, CDR1 is LNHDA, CDR2 SQIVND (reference sequence). CDR3 length: 16 amino acids. The CDR3 loop reads CASTSIGTARTGELFF. CDR3 sequence (DNA): TGTGCCAGTACGAGTATTGGGACAGCACGGACCGGGGAGCTGTTTTTT. Full variable domain (rest looked up from reference TRBV19 and TRBJ2-2): DGGITQSPKYLFRKEGQNVTLSCEQNLNHDAMYWYRQDPGQGLRLIYYSQIVNDFQKGDIAEGYSVSREKKESFPLTVTSAQKNPTAFYLCASTSIGTARTGELFFGEGSRLTVL.

The V gene is TRBV3-1 (or the pseudogene TRBV3-2), the J gene TRBJ1-2; 11 bases line up with TRBD1. The germline V gene has CDR1 LGHDT and CDR2 YNNKEL (reference sequence). V was pared by 3 bases and J by 8 bases, with 11 bases of the junction left unmatched. The CDR3 has 16 amino acids. This chain's CDR3 is CASSQDYPGQGGGYTF. CDR3 DNA: TGTGCCAGCAGCCAGGATTATCCGGGACAGGGGGGCGGCTACACCTTC.

This clone showed up just once. The chain couples TRBV5-6 to TRBJ1-2; 10 bases fit TRBD1. The CDR3 is made up of 15 amino acids. Germline V CDR1 and CDR2: SGHDT, YYEEEE. The V and J ends lost 2 bases and 3 bases, in that order; junction bases with no gene match: 4. This chain's CDR3 is CASSLDRGHYYGYTF. Written as DNA, the CDR3 is TGTGCCAGCAGCTTAGACAGGGGGCATTACTATGGCTACACCTTC.

The chain combines TRBV5-4 with TRBJ2-2; TRBD2 might be the D (5 bases). The CDR3 extends over 15 amino acids. Looked up from germline, CDR1 is SGHNT and CDR2 is YYREEE (reference sequence). Trimming shortened V by 4 bases and J by 4 bases, and 14 bases separated the two germline ends. DNA for the CDR3: TGTGCCAGCAGCGCCCTCGCGGGCGGCACCGGGGAGCTGTTTTTT. Protein: CASSALAGGTGELFF.

The V call is TRBV6-2 or TRBV6-3, the J call TRBJ2-5, with a weak D call TRBD1 (6 bases). V was cut by 0 bases and J by 5 bases, with 10 bases left in between. From germline, CDR1 is MNHEY and CDR2 SVGEGT. The CDR3 covers 14 residues. CDR3 region: CASSYSRGSETQYF. CDR3 sequence (DNA): TGTGCCAGCAGTTACTCTAGGGGGAGTGAGACCCAGTACTTC.

This sequence joins TRBV7-2 and TRBJ2-2; 7 bases match TRBD1. The CDR3 covers 17 residues. Looked up from germline, CDR1 is SGHTA and CDR2 is FQGNSA. V lost 4 bases, J lost 2 bases, and 10 bases stayed unmatched. CDR3 nucleotides: TGTGCCAGCAGCTACAGACAGGGAAATCTTAACACCGGGGAGCTGTTTTTT. Amino acid sequence: CASSYRQGNLNTGELFF.

This chain joins TRBV5-4 and TRBJ2-7; 10 positions agree with TRBD1. The CDR3 is 14 amino acids. Looked up from germline, CDR1 is SGHNT and CDR2 is YYREEE (reference sequence). The junction had 3 bases not matched to a gene; V was cut back by 3 bases and J by 3 bases. This chain's CDR3 is CASSWDRGDYEQYF. The CDR3 DNA is TGTGCCAGCAGCTGGGACAGGGGCGACTACGAGCAGTACTTC.

V gene TRBV21-1 combines with J gene TRBJ1-2; the DNA was not used to check the table's D call, TRBD1. TRBV21-1 is recorded as a pseudogene. This CDR3 spans 19 amino acids. The CDR3 bases are TGTGCCAGCAGCAAACCGCGGGACAGGGCTTCAAGGGAGGCCTATGGCTACACCTTC. This codes for CASSKPRDRASREAYGYTF.

A few counts support this clone. The chain joins TRBV18 to TRBJ1-6, with 8 bases that match TRBD1. Trimming at V came to 3 bases and at J to 10 bases, leaving 5 bases not matched to a gene. Germline CDR1 reads KGHSH; CDR2 reads LQKENI. The CDR3 totals 14 residues. The CDR3 nucleotides are TGTGCCAGCTCACCTAAGGACAGGGACTCACCCCTCCACTTT. Translating gives CASSPKDRDSPLHF.

The chain carries TRBV9 and TRBJ1-5; weak D call: TRBD1 (5 bases). The CDR3 covers 14 residues. CDR1 and CDR2 (germline): SGDLS, YYNGEE. Between the trimmed V and J ends, which lost 3 bases and 2 bases, there was a span of 9 bases. The CDR3 DNA sequence: TGTGCCAGCAGCGACACAGGAGGCAATCAGCCCCAGCATTTT. Residues: CASSDTGGNQPQHF. Supplemented by reference TRBV9 and TRBJ1-5, the full variable domain reads DSGVTQTPKHLITATGQRVTLRCSPRSGDLSVYWYQQSLDQGLQFLIQYYNGEERAKGNILERFSAQQFPDLHSELNLSSLELGDSALYFCASSDTGGNQPQHFGDGTRLSIL.

The rearrangement links TRBV27 to TRBJ2-1; D uncertain. V dropped 8 bases and J dropped 0 bases, with 11 bases sitting between them. Germline CDR1 reads MNHEY; CDR2 reads SMNVEV (reference sequence). The CDR3 spans 14 residues. CDR3: CASGLAFSYNEQFF. As DNA, the CDR3 is TGTGCCAGCGGCTTAGCATTCTCCTACAATGAGCAGTTCTTC.

V gene TRBV9 combines with J gene TRBJ1-6; D might be TRBD1 (5 bases). The CDR3 contains 15 residues. The V end lost 3 bases, the J end lost 7 bases, and 14 bases lay between the germline ends. Germline assignment: CDR1 SGDLS and CDR2 YYNGEE. CDR3 amino acids: CASSAQTELNSPLHF. For the CDR3, the DNA is TGTGCCAGCAGCGCCCAGACAGAACTGAATTCACCCCTCCACTTT.

The rearrangement joins TRBV28 to TRBJ1-1; 7 positions match TRBD1. This CDR3 has 15 residues. Germline V gives CDR1 MDHEN, CDR2 SYDVKM. The ends lost 3 bases at V and 3 bases at J; junction bases unmatched: 7. DNA of the CDR3: TGTGCCAGCAGTTTGGGCCAGGGGGTATACACTGAAGCTTTCTTT. Translating gives CASSLGQGVYTEAFF.

The gene calls are TRBV6-2 or TRBV6-3 and TRBJ1-2; D is perhaps TRBD1 (6 bases). Per germline, CDR1 MNHEY and CDR2 SVGEGT. V shed 2 bases and J shed 4 bases, with 11 bases lying between them. CDR3 length equals 14 residues. CDR3 sequence (DNA): TGTGCCAGCAGTTACACAGGGTTCGCCTATGGCTACACCTTC. Translation gives CASSYTGFAYGYTF.

The rearrangement links TRBV15 to TRBJ2-1; 12 bases map to TRBD2. J lost 9 bases, V lost 2 bases, and 5 bases had no gene match. Germline loops: CDR1 LNHNV, CDR2 YYDKDF (reference sequence). The CDR3 contains 15 residues. The CDR3 DNA reads as TGTGCCACCAGCAGACTAGCGGGGGGGCTGGTTGAGCAGTTCTTC. Translated, it gives CATSRLAGGLVEQFF.

In this sample, this clone turned up a few times. The rearrangement links TRBV9 to TRBJ1-6; tentatively, D is TRBD1 (6 bases). The CDR3 is 15 residues long. V was clipped by 3 bases and J by 10 bases, with 17 bases between them. Germline CDR1 is SGDLS and CDR2 is YYNGEE. CDR3 protein: CASSGEGRGNSPLHF. CDR3 coding DNA: TGTGCCAGCAGCGGCGAGGGCAGGGGAAACTCACCCCTCCACTTT. The whole variable domain, filled in from reference TRBV9 and TRBJ1-6, reads DSGVTQTPKHLITATGQRVTLRCSPRSGDLSVYWYQQSLDQGLQFLIQYYNGEERAKGNILERFSAQQFPDLHSELNLSSLELGDSALYFCASSGEGRGNSPLHFGNGTRLTVT.

The V call is TRBV18, the J call TRBJ2-1, with 8 bases fitting TRBD2. V was clipped by 3 bases and J by 3 bases; unmatched bases: 4. This CDR3 has 15 residues. CDR1 is KGHSH and CDR2 is LQKENI in the germline V gene. The CDR3 is CASSPSGVGYNEQFF. The CDR3 coding sequence is TGTGCCAGCTCACCTAGCGGGGTAGGCTACAATGAGCAGTTCTTC.

The V call is TRBV27, the J call TRBJ2-7; 11 nucleotides match TRBD2. The CDR3 has 15 amino acids. Germline trimming cut 5 bases from V and 1 base from J; bases unmatched to any gene: 4. The germline CDR1 and CDR2 sequences are MNHEY and SMNVEV (reference sequence). CDR3 protein: CASSTRLAGSYEQYF. In DNA, the CDR3 is TGTGCCAGCAGTACCCGACTAGCGGGGTCCTACGAGCAGTACTTC.

V and J are TRBV5-4 and TRBJ1-2; D remains ambiguous. Trimming left V 1 base short and J 1 base short, with 8 bases between. CDR1 and CDR2 from the germline V gene are SGHNT and YYREEE (reference sequence). The CDR3 has 14 amino acids. In DNA form, the CDR3 reads TGTGCCAGCAGCTTGCGCCCGGGTAACTATGGCTACACCTTC. It yields the protein CASSLRPGNYGYTF.

The chain couples TRBV5-1 to TRBJ1-5; 9 bases align to TRBD1. The CDR3 length is 17 residues. In germline, CDR1 is SGHRS, CDR2 YFSETQ. Losses at the gene ends were 4 bases for V and 2 bases for J; bases not matched to a gene: 10. For the CDR3, the DNA is TGCGCCAGCAGCCCGGGATCGACAGGGGGTGGCAATCAGCCCCAGCATTTT. Its translation is CASSPGSTGGGNQPQHF.

The chain is built from TRBV2 and TRBJ1-2, with TRBD1 matching 9 bases. V lost 5 bases to trimming and J lost 5 bases; unmatched junction nucleotides: 3. The CDR3 has 13 residues. The germline V gene encodes CDR1 SNHLY and CDR2 FYNNEI. The CDR3 sequence: CASSSTGGYGYTF. The CDR3 DNA sequence: TGTGCCAGCAGTTCGACAGGGGGGTATGGCTACACCTTC. Supplemented by reference TRBV2 and TRBJ1-2, the full variable domain reads EPEVTQTPSHQVTQMGQEVILRCVPISNHLYFYWYRQILGQKVEFLVSFYNNEISEKSEIFDDQFSVERPDGSNFTLKIRSTKLEDSAMYFCASSSTGGYGYTFGSGTRLTVV.

This chain uses TRBV7-3 with TRBJ1-6; TRBD1 matches at 7 bases. The germline V gene encodes CDR1 SGHTA and CDR2 FQGTGA. This CDR3 region has 17 residues. V dropped 3 bases and J dropped 10; count of bases not matched to a gene: 15. CDR3 region: CASSLSPPRTGGSPLHF. Written as DNA, the CDR3 is TGTGCCAGCAGCTTGTCTCCACCGAGGACAGGAGGATCACCCCTCCACTTT.

J is TRBJ2-2 and V is TRBV7-9; 7 nucleotides line up with TRBD2. J was trimmed by 4 bases and V by 7 bases; bases with no gene match: 9. Looked up from germline, CDR1 is SEHNR and CDR2 is FQNEAQ (reference sequence). This CDR3 is built from 15 residues. The CDR3 reads CASTPAGLGTGELFF. The CDR3 DNA reads TGTGCCAGCACCCCAGCGGGGCTGGGCACCGGGGAGCTGTTTTTT.

This chain connects TRBV6-4 to TRBJ1-2; no reliable D call. Germline CDR1 is MRHNA and CDR2 is SNTAGT. Trimming shortened V by 5 bases and J by 4 bases, and 11 bases separated the two germline ends. The CDR3 runs 13 residues. The CDR3 spells CASSSGSTYGYTF. The CDR3 nucleotides read TGTGCCAGCAGTTCCGGGAGCACCTATGGCTACACCTTC.

The V call is TRBV5-4, the J call TRBJ2-5; 16 nucleotides align to TRBD2. Germline CDR1 SGHNT, CDR2 YYREEE (reference sequence). CDR3 length equals 17 residues. Trimming removed 4 bases from V and 5 bases from J; junction bases left unmatched: 8. The CDR3 region is CASSKGLAGGGRETQYF. Written as DNA, the CDR3 is TGTGCCAGCAGCAAGGGACTAGCGGGGGGGGGTCGGGAGACCCAGTACTTC.

The rearrangement uses TRBV2 and TRBJ1-2; D is uncertain. CDR1 and CDR2 (germline): SNHLY, FYNNEI. The V and J ends lost 3 bases and 5 bases respectively, with 16 bases between them. This CDR3 is 15 amino acids long. The CDR3 spells CASSEGGGGFYGYTF. CDR3 in DNA: TGTGCCAGCAGTGAGGGCGGTGGAGGGTTTTATGGCTACACCTTC.